The T cell receptor beta chain under discussion was sequenced for a study of CD8 T cells in Susac syndrome. Study findings and constraints: It was acknowledged by the study that relatively few individuals were included in its TCR sequencing and HLA analysis.

The CDR3 is made up of 14 amino acids. Per the germline V gene, CDR1 is MDHEN and CDR2 is SYDVKM. The J segment lost 7 bases and the V segment lost 3 bases, leaving 7 bases of the junction unmatched. Reverse transcription of about 0.45 to 1 ug RNA used random hexamers. An immunoSEQ multiplex PCR generated amplified TCR beta CDR3 products spanning 54 Vbeta and 13 Jbeta. Each CDR3 protein gets one entry after TCRdb re-called the immunoSEQ multiplex PCR reads with MiXCR. Seen here are about 160,000 distinct CDR3 sequences, around 94% observed once, and the top ten hold over 0.09%. Sequencing of TCR beta was carried out in blood CD8+ and CD4+ T cells. In contrast to the negatively isolated CD8+ and CD4+ T cells, TEMRA cells were FACS-enriched. Notes on this clonotype: Its antigen is currently unknown.

The sample taken for sequencing was CD4+ T cells from PBMCs. The rearrangement uses TRBV28 and TRBJ2-5, with 8 bases matching TRBD2. The TCR comes from a human donor with multiple sclerosis. The CDR3 region has the DNA TGTGCCAGCAGTTTTCTCTCGGGAGGGGGGACCCAGTACTTC. The encoded protein is CASSFLSGGGTQYF.